One and the same sample provided the 13 T cell receptor beta chains below, sequenced in a study of control samples from healthy donors and cancer patients (dated by TCRdb to 2019 to 2021). Library generation was performed with the immunoSEQ multiplex PCR assay. Drawn from immuneACCESS, this table holds only the in-frame rearrangements with V and J called that TCRdb kept. Clones are partly lost; checked studies trace under half to an unresolved V gene and leave the rest unexplained. Counted in this sample were 75,000 to 95,000 clones; around 84% of them appeared once. 30% to 40% of the sample rests with the top ten. Sample: PBMCs. The receptors come from a man aged 70 or older with lung cancer.

Only one count was recorded for this clone. The chain carries TRBV4-3 and TRBJ2-1; D gene unclear. The germline V and J ends were trimmed by 0 bases and 4 bases, with 7 bases remaining between them. The V gene's germline CDR1 is LGHNA and CDR2 YSLEER. The CDR3 totals 14 residues. This chain's CDR3 is CASSQEGQYNEQFF. The CDR3 nucleotides are TGCGCCAGCAGCCAAGAGGGCCAGTACAATGAGCAGTTCTTC.

This clone occurred once. The rearrangement links TRBV5-1 to TRBJ1-4, with D possibly matching TRBD1 (5 bases). The CDR3 length is 17 residues. With 0 bases removed from V and 0 bases from J, the gap between germline ends came to 12 bases. CDR1 SGHRS and CDR2 YFSETQ come from the germline V gene. Here the CDR3 reads CASSLGRGQSTNEKLFF. In nucleotides, the CDR3 is TGCGCCAGCAGCTTGGGTCGGGGCCAGTCAACTAATGAAAAACTGTTTTTT.

The CDR3 region has the DNA TGTGCCAGCAGTGAGAACGTGGGGTCTTACGAGCAGTACTTC. Its protein product is CASSENVGSYEQYF. The V gene is TRBV2, the J gene TRBJ2-7; D gene ambiguous. V was pared by 3 bases and J by 4 bases, with 13 bases between. Germline V gene data show CDR1 as SNHLY and CDR2 as FYNNEI. This CDR3 spans 14 amino acids.

The rearrangement links TRBV7-9 to TRBJ1-6; 7 bases line up with TRBD1. CDR1 and CDR2 (germline): SEHNR, FQNEAQ (reference sequence). V shed 3 bases and J 10 bases; nucleotides not matched to a gene: 12. This CDR3 is 16 amino acids long. Here the CDR3 reads CASSLGRDSYYSPLHF. CDR3 nucleotides: TGTGCCAGCAGCTTGGGGAGGGACAGCTATTACTCACCCCTCCACTTT.

The table lists this clone with a count of one. The CDR3 region is CASSGQGGPNTEAFF. The DNA for the CDR3 is TGTGCCAGCTCCGGACAGGGGGGCCCGAACACTGAAGCTTTCTTT. The chain uses TRBV18 and TRBJ1-1; 10 positions agree with TRBD1. Trimming removed 6 bases from V and 1 base from J; junction bases left unmatched: 5. Germline V gene lookup returns CDR1 KGHSH and CDR2 LQKENI. The CDR3 has 15 residues.

This clone has only one observation. The V and J genes are TRBV11-2 and TRBJ2-3; D gene unclear. In germline, CDR1 is SGHAT, CDR2 FQNNGV. Trimming removed 0 bases from V and 9 bases from J, with 10 bases in between. The CDR3 length is 13 residues. CDR3 region: CASSLDGSTTQYF. Written as DNA, the CDR3 is TGTGCCAGCAGCTTAGACGGTTCCACGACGCAGTATTTT.

The chain uses TRBV25-1 and TRBJ1-1; the D is unclear. The CDR3 runs to 11 residues. The V gene lost 6 bases and the J gene lost 4 bases, with 6 bases spanning the gap. Germline V gene data show CDR1 as MGHDK and CDR2 as SYGVNS. CDR3 region: CASRGITEAFF. CDR3 DNA: TGTGCCAGCAGGGGTATCACTGAAGCTTTCTTT.

The chain links TRBV5-5 to TRBJ2-3, with 9 bases aligning to TRBD1. This CDR3 is built from 16 residues. Looked up from germline, CDR1 is SGHKS and CDR2 is YYEKEE (reference sequence). Trimming took 2 bases from V and 0 from J; bases not matched to a gene: 4. DNA of the CDR3: TGTGCCAGCAGCTTCTTCGACAGGGGGAGCACAGATACGCAGTATTTT. Residues: CASSFFDRGSTDTQYF.

This clone has just one count. This sequence joins TRBV5-1 and TRBJ2-1, with 12 bases aligning to TRBD2. V lost 4 bases, J lost 5 bases, and 4 bases stayed unmatched. Germline V gives CDR1 SGHRS, CDR2 YFSETQ. The CDR3 runs to 15 residues. Here the CDR3 reads CASSLRLAGDNEQFF. In nucleotides, the CDR3 is TGCGCCAGCAGCCTCCGACTAGCGGGGGACAATGAGCAGTTCTTC.

This chain joins TRBV5-6 and TRBJ1-2, with a possible D match to TRBD1 (5 bases). From germline, CDR1 is SGHDT and CDR2 YYEEEE. The CDR3 spans 14 residues. V lost 2 bases, J lost 3 bases, and 11 bases lay in between. The CDR3: CASSFWGRDYGYTF. The CDR3 region has the DNA TGTGCCAGCAGCTTTTGGGGACGGGACTATGGCTACACCTTC.

The rearrangement links TRBV12-3 or TRBV12-4 to TRBJ2-7; D tentatively fits TRBD1 or TRBD2 (5 bases each). CDR3 length: 11 amino acids. Trimming took off 8 bases at V and 6 bases at J, with 11 bases between the two ends. CDR3 in DNA: TGTGCCAGCTCCGTTGGGGGCGAGCAGTACTTC. Protein product: CASSVGGEQYF.

This chain connects TRBV2 to TRBJ1-6, with no clear D. The V end was cut by 2 bases, the J end by 9 bases, with 11 bases between. The germline V gene has CDR1 SNHLY and CDR2 FYNNEI. The CDR3 totals 14 residues. CDR3 amino acids: CASSELGSRSPLHF. For the CDR3, the DNA is TGTGCCAGCAGTGAATTGGGGAGCCGTTCACCCCTCCACTTT.

This chain connects TRBV7-6 to TRBJ2-1, with D uncertain. This CDR3 comprises 15 residues. The V gene lost 1 base and the J gene lost 9 bases, with 16 bases spanning the gap. Germline CDR1 reads SGHVS; CDR2 reads FNYEAQ. In DNA form, the CDR3 reads TGTGCCAGCAGCTTAGACCTGGTGGGTACGGGTGAGCAGTTCTTC. Translation: CASSLDLVGTGEQFF.